The sequence of this T cell receptor (beta chain) was determined in a study of blood T cell repertoires in COVID-19 (dated by TCRdb to the early 2020s). About the full investigation: Collaborator samples came from the United States, Italy and Spain and covered acute and convalescent phases of COVID-19. Sample metadata almost always included a de-identified subject ID, COVID-19 status, age in years and sex. Where available, HLA class I and class II types were taken from metadata supplied by the sample provider and were not determined by assay-based typing. Deeply sampled blood TCRbeta repertoires from subjects exposed to, actively infected with, or recovered from COVID-19 were included in the dataset. The prospective study material was composed of cDNA or gDNA derived from T cells, B-cell-depleted T cells, or PBMCs. The repertoires were released in a freely available public database meant as a resource for research on the immune response to SARS-CoV-2. The samples were drawn from two sources: the first 160 participants of the ongoing ImmuneRACE study, and fewer than 1,500 subjects contributed by 6 global collaborators.

Note on this clone: Its specific antigen is unknown. No base quality values were provided; no much bigger clone lies one nucleotide off.

The immunoSEQ Assay, a bias-controlled multiplex PCR, was used to amplify TCRbeta CDR3 regions from genomic DNA. Per the source publication's procedure: Nucleated cell counts per sample were estimated from amplification of reference gene primers within the assay. To quantify the absolute abundance of each unique TCRbeta CDR3 rearrangement, sequence reads were collapsed and filtered. For each sample, productive Simpson clonality was calculated as the square root of Simpson's diversity index across productive rearrangements. The source is immuneACCESS, and TCRdb retained only in-frame sequences with V and J called. Part of the clones is not carried over; for the studies checked, unresolved V genes explain less than half of this, and the remainder is unexplained. The D gene and trimming were derived from the DNA, and the V and J assignments and clone size from that table. This sample lists 200,000 to 300,000 clones; approximately 90% were detected once. The leading ten clones occupy 3.5% to 4.5% of the sample.

Whole blood was collected in K2EDTA tubes by collaborating institutions according to the institutions' own protocols. For TCRbeta analysis, collaborators shipped samples as frozen whole blood, isolated PBMCs, or DNA extracted from either of those sample types. Deletion took 4 bases off V and 3 bases off J, with a span of 3 bases between the germline ends. The CDR3 contains 11 residues, cysteine and phenylalanine counted. This entry keeps only the CDR3 DNA: 33 bases, framed from base 1. CDR1 and CDR2 (PRHDT, FYEKMQ) derive from the germline V gene (reference sequence). Overall results and qualifications from the work: The quantity of clinical and demographic metadata differed by source and by participant and was supplied without curation.

This clonotype was obtained from a woman in her forties with acute or convalescent COVID-19. Material: peripheral blood. In this chain, TRBV13 is recombined with TRBJ1-1, with the D gene call left open. The nucleotide sequence is given as TGTGCCAGCAGCTCTGACACTGAAGCTTTCTTT. Translated, this is CASSSDTEAFF.